The next 8 T cell receptor beta chains were all read from a single sample in a study of cytomegalovirus exposure and HLA in healthy donors (dated by TCRdb to 2016 to 2017). To prepare the library, the immunoSEQ multiplex PCR assay was applied. For the multiplex PCR, a mixture combining 60 forward primers for TCR Vbeta segments and 13 reverse primers for TCR Jbeta segments was used. As stored in TCRdb, this immuneACCESS dataset retains in-frame rearrangements with V and J assigned. A fraction of the clones does not appear; measured against another copy, unresolved V genes explain less than half of the discrepancy, and the remainder lacks a known reason. Recorded for this sample are under 200,000 clones; roughly 76% of them occurred a single time. Jointly, the top ten make up approximately 2% of the sample. Sequenced: PBMCs. The receptors here all came from a human donor in good health.

The V call is TRBV27, the J call TRBJ2-7, with D possibly being TRBD1 (5 bases). The CDR3 loop spans 13 amino acids. Trimming left V 6 bases short and J 0 bases short, with 9 bases between. Germline assignment: CDR1 MNHEY and CDR2 SMNVEV (reference sequence). The CDR3 is CASSVTDSYEQYF. The CDR3 coding sequence is TGTGCCAGCAGCGTGACAGACTCCTACGAGCAGTACTTC.

The chain uses TRBV10-3 and TRBJ2-1, with 11 nucleotides matching TRBD1. Germline loops: CDR1 ENHRY, CDR2 SYGVKD. V shed 10 bases and J 10 bases; nucleotides not matched to a gene: 15. This CDR3 contains 15 residues. The CDR3 region has the DNA TGTGCCACCACCTTCTCGGACAGGGGGCCGGGAGAGCAGTTCTTC. The encoded protein is CATTFSDRGPGEQFF.

As to this clone: The sample contains more than one DNA sequence encoding this CDR3. V and J are TRBV5-1 and TRBJ1-1; maybe TRBD1 (5 bases). V was clipped by 0 bases and J by 4 bases, with 10 bases between them. The CDR3 length is 14 residues. Germline V gene lookup returns CDR1 SGHRS and CDR2 YFSETQ. The CDR3 region is CASSLAGGATEAFF. The CDR3 DNA reads TGCGCCAGCAGCTTGGCAGGAGGGGCCACTGAAGCTTTCTTT.

This chain connects TRBV4-3 to TRBJ2-5, with D hard to call. CDR3 length: 13 residues. V was cut by 0 bases and J by 7 bases, with 9 bases left in between. CDR1 and CDR2 from the germline V gene are LGHNA and YSLEER. The CDR3, as DNA: TGCGCCAGCAGCCAAGATAGGAGAGGGACCCAGTACTTC. This sequence encodes CASSQDRRGTQYF.

This clone was seen a single time. The chain employs TRBV10-1 and TRBJ2-7, with D tentatively TRBD1 (6 bases). CDR1 WNHNN and CDR2 SYGVQD come from the germline V gene (reference sequence). The CDR3 has 14 residues. V shed 6 bases and J shed 0 bases, with 12 bases lying between them. CDR3 sequence (DNA): TGCGCCAGCAGCCGGGACATGAGCTCCTACGAGCAGTACTTC. This sequence encodes CASSRDMSSYEQYF.

The V call is TRBV7-9, the J call TRBJ2-6, with 7 bases lining up with TRBD1. After removal of 11 bases from V and 2 bases from J, the junction contained 21 bases not matched to a gene. CDR1 and CDR2 (germline): SEHNR, FQNEAQ (reference sequence). The CDR3 contains 19 residues. The CDR3 coding sequence is TGTGCCGGTAAAGCCCCGGGTGGGACAGCCTTAACTGGGGCCAACGTCCTGACTTTC. Translation gives CAGKAPGGTALTGANVLTF.

The genes are TRBV28 and TRBJ1-2; 9 nucleotides agree with TRBD1. The J segment lost 4 bases and the V segment lost 6 bases, leaving 6 bases of the junction unmatched. The CDR3 loop spans 14 amino acids. Per the germline V gene, CDR1 is MDHEN and CDR2 is SYDVKM. The CDR3 DNA reads TGTGCCAGCAGCCGTAACAGGGGGCCCTATGGCTACACCTTC. Translating gives CASSRNRGPYGYTF.

The rearrangement links TRBV7-2 to TRBJ1-2; the D gene is possibly TRBD1 (5 bases). Trimming left V 8 bases short and J 2 bases short, with 12 bases between. The length of the CDR3 is 13 residues. Germline CDR1 and CDR2: SGHTA and FQGNSA. For the CDR3, the DNA is TGTGCCAGCGGAGGGGCCGGGAACTATGGCTACACCTTC. Its translation: CASGGAGNYGYTF.